Presented here are 7 T cell receptor beta chains from one specimen sequenced in a study of glioma-infiltrating T cells after dendritic cell vaccination. The repertoire was sequenced with immunoSEQ multiplex PCR; TCRdb's copy has only in-frame clones and lacks some. The repertoire holds about 90,000 clones, over 65% seen once, with over 2.5% in the top ten. The specimen was blood, collected before dendritic cell vaccination. Receptor source: a human donor with glioblastoma.

This chain joins TRBV5-4 and TRBJ2-7; 9 bases are a match to TRBD2. V shed 7 bases, J shed 6 bases, and the junction held 17 bases outside the gene matches. In germline, CDR1 is SGHNT, CDR2 YYREEE (reference sequence). The CDR3 runs to 16 residues. The CDR3 reads CASSWVAGALPGEQYF. Here the CDR3 DNA reads TGTGCCAGCTCCTGGGTAGCGGGGGCCCTTCCGGGCGAGCAGTACTTC. Variable domain in full (rest from reference TRBV5-4 and TRBJ2-7): ETGVTQSPTHLIKTRGQQVTLRCSSQSGHNTVSWYQQALGQGPQFIFQYYREEENGRGNFPPRFSGLQFPNYSSELNVNALELDDSALYLCASSWVAGALPGEQYFGPGTRLTVT.

The rearrangement joins TRBV5-6 to TRBJ2-7, with D maybe TRBD1 (5 bases). Germline lookup yields CDR1 SGHDT and CDR2 YYEEEE. CDR3 length equals 14 residues. Deletions cut 0 bases from V and 6 bases from J, with 13 bases between. The DNA for the CDR3 is TGTGCCAGCAGCTTGGCCTCCAGGGTGGGCGAGCAGTACTTC. This gives the protein CASSLASRVGEQYF.

This clone was recorded only once. This chain uses TRBV5-1 with TRBJ1-1; TRBD1 matches 9 bases. V lost 2 bases and J lost 7; bases outside the gene matches: 12. This CDR3 comprises 16 residues. Germline loops: CDR1 SGHRS, CDR2 YFSETQ. DNA of the CDR3: TGCGCCAGCAGCTTTTTGGCGGGACAGGGTAGGAATGAAGCTTTCTTT. It is translated as CASSFLAGQGRNEAFF.

This CDR3 is CASSLVGGGPWSGVAVWGEAFF. CDR3 DNA sequence: TGCGCCAGCAGCTTGGTAGGGGGGGGGCCCTGGTCAGGAGTTGCCGTGTGGGGTGAAGCTTTCTTT. This chain connects TRBV5-1 to TRBJ1-1, with D perhaps matching TRBD1 (6 bases). Trimming took off 0 bases at V and 7 bases at J, with 37 bases between the two ends. This CDR3 is built from 22 residues. The germline V gene has CDR1 SGHRS and CDR2 YFSETQ.

J is TRBJ1-1 and V is TRBV11-2; 7 nucleotides align to TRBD1. Germline V gives CDR1 SGHAT, CDR2 FQNNGV. J lost 10 bases, V lost 5 bases, and 10 bases had no gene match. CDR3 length: 13 amino acids. The CDR3 reads CASSPTTGRGAFF. The CDR3 nucleotides are TGTGCCAGCAGCCCTACGACAGGGCGGGGAGCTTTCTTT.

The rearrangement uses TRBV5-1 and TRBJ2-7, with TRBD1 matching 7 bases. Per germline, CDR1 SGHRS and CDR2 YFSETQ. J gave up 0 bases and V 4 bases, and 10 bases lay outside the gene matches. The length of the CDR3 is 16 residues. The CDR3 sequence is CASSLHSGQLSYEQYF. CDR3 nucleotides: TGCGCCAGCAGCCTTCATTCGGGACAGCTCTCCTACGAGCAGTACTTC. Variable domain in full (rest from reference TRBV5-1 and TRBJ2-7): KAGVTQTPRYLIKTRGQQVTLSCSPISGHRSVSWYQQTPGQGLQFLFEYFSETQRNKGNFPGRFSGRQFSNSRSEMNVSTLELGDSALYLCASSLHSGQLSYEQYFGPGTRLTVT.

The chain combines TRBV5-1 with TRBJ2-5; 8 nucleotides agree with TRBD2. With 4 bases clipped from V and 3 bases from J, the junction kept 5 bases outside the gene matches. The CDR3 has 14 residues. From germline, CDR1 is SGHRS and CDR2 YFSETQ. CDR3: CASSPGGGEETQYF. For the CDR3, the DNA is TGCGCCAGCAGCCCGGGAGGGGGGGAAGAGACCCAGTACTTC.